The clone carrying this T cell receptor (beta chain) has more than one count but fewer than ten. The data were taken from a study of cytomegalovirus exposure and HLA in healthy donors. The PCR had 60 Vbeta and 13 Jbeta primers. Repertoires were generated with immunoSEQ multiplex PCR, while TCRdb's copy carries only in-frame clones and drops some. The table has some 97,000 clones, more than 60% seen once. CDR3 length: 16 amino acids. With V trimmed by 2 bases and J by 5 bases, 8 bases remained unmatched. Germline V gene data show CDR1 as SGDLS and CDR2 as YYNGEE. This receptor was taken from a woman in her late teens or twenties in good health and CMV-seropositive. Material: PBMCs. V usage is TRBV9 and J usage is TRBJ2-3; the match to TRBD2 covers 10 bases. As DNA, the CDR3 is TGTGCCAGCAGCGTCCCTATAGCGGGAGGCAGAGATACGCAGTATTTT. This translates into CASSVPIAGGRDTQYF.